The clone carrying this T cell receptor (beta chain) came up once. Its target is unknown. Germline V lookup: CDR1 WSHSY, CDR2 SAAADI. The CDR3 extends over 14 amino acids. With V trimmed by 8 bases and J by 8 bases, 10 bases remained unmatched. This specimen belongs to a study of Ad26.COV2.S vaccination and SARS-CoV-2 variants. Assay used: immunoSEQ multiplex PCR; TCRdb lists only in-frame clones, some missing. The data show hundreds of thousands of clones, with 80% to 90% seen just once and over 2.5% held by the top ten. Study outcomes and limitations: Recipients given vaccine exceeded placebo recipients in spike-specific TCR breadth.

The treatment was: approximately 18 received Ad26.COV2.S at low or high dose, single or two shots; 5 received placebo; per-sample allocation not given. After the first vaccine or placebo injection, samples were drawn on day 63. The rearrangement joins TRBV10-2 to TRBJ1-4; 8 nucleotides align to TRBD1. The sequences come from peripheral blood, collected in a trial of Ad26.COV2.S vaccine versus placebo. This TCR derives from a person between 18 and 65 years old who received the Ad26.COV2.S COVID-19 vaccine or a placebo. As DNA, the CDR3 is TGCGCCAGCGCCGGACAGGGAGCGGGCGAAAAACTGTTTTTT. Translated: CASAGQGAGEKLFF.